The TCR beta chain described here comes from a study of blood T cells in healthy people across ages. Using a J-beta primer mix together with a sample-barcoded 5' primer, a second PCR was run for about 6 to 11 cycles. TCRdb re-derived calls from the 5' RACE reads in MiXCR, one entry per CDR3 protein. The sample carries more than 900,000 distinct CDR3 sequences, under 30% recorded once. Trimming removed 7 bases at V and 6 bases at J, with 9 bases between. CDR3 size: 10 residues. The germline gives CDR1 SQVTM, CDR2 ANQGSEA. These data were also reused for a study on T cells of mothers and their children.

The J gene is TRBJ1-1, the V gene TRBV29-1; tentative D call: TRBD1 (5 bases). This clonotype originated in a girl under 10 years old in good health. The sequenced sample consisted of blood. The CDR3 region has the DNA TGCAGCGGGGGGAGGCCTGAAGCTTTCTTT. This translates into CSGGRPEAFF.